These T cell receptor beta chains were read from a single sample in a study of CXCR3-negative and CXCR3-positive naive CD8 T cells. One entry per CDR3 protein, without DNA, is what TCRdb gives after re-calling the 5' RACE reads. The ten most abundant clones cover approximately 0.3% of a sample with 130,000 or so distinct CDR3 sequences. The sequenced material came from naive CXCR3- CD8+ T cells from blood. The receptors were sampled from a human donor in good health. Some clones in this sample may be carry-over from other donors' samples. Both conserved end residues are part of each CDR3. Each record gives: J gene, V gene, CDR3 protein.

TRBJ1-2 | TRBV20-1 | CSARSGAGYGYTF
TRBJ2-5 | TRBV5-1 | CASSLGDNSYQETQYF
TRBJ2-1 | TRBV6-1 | CASRTRGDNEQFF
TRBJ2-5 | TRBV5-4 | CASKRAGEEETQYF
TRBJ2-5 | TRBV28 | CASTPASGETQYF
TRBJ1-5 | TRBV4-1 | CASSHGTAGSNQPQHF
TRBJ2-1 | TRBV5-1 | CASSTGQGGGNEQFF
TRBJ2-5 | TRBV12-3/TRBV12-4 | CASSYPGQGGETQYF
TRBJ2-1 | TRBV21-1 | CASSRPGDHKPFF
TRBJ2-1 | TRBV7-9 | CASLLAGRSSYNEQFF